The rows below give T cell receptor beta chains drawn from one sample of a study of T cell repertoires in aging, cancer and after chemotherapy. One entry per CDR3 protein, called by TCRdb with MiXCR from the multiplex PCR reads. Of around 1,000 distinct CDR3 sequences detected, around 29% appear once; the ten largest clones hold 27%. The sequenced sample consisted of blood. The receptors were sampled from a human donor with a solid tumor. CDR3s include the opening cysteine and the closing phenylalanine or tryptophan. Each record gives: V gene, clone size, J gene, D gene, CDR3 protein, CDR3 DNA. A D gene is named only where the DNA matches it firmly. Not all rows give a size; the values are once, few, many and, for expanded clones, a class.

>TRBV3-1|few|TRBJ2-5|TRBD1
CASSQGQGDQETQYF
TGTGCCAGCAGCCAAGGACAGGGGGACCAAGAGACCCAGTACTTC
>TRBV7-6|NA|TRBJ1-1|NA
CASSSSGRTRLNTEAFF
TGTGCCAGCAGCTCGTCAGGTCGGACAAGGCTGAACACTGAAGCTTTCTTT
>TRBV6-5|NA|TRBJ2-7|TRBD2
CAAGTSEYF
TGTGCCGCCGGGACTAGCGAGTACTTC
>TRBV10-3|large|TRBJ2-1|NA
CATNEGESYNEQFF
TGTGCCACAAATGAGGGGGAGAGCTACAATGAGCAGTTCTTC
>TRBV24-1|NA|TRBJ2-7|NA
CATSDSQDNFQQQYF
TGTGCCACCAGTGATTCTCAGGACAACTTCCAACAGCAGTACTTC
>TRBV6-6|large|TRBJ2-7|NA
CASSPEGSTYEQYF
TGTGCCAGCAGCCCCGAGGGATCCACCTACGAGCAGTACTTC
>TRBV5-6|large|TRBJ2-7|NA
CASSGGEGEESAYEQYF
TGTGCCAGCAGCGGTGGCGAGGGGGAGGAATCCGCCTACGAGCAGTACTTC
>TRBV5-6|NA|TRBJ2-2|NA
CASSFSERSNTGELFF
TGTGCCAGCAGCTTTTCTGAGCGGTCGAACACCGGGGAGCTGTTTTTT
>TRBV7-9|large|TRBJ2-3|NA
CASSLGGIGGTDTQYF
TGTGCCAGCAGCTTAGGGGGGATTGGGGGCACAGATACGCAGTATTTT
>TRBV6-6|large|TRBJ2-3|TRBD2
CASSYLALAGTDTQYF
TGTGCCAGCAGTTACCTAGCACTAGCGGGCACAGATACGCAGTATTTT
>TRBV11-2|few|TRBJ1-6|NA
CASSLVEQLHSPLHF
TGTGCCAGCAGCTTAGTGGAGCAGTTGCATTCACCCCTCCACTTT
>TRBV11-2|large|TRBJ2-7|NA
CASSLGGQTYEQYF
TGTGCCAGCAGCTTAGGCGGACAGACTTACGAGCAGTACTTC
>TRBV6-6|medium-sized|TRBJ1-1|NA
CASSRTNMNTEAFF
TGTGCCAGCAGTCGAACCAACATGAACACTGAAGCTTTCTTT
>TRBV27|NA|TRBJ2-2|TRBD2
CASSSGGRRGGELFF
TGTGCCAGCAGTTCAGGCGGGAGGCGAGGCGGGGAGCTGTTTTTT
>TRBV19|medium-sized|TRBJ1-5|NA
CASSILIGQPQHF
TGTGCCAGTAGTATTCTAATAGGGCAGCCCCAGCATTTT
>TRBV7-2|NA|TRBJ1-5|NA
CASSGQAGSYNQPQHF
TGTGCCAGCAGCGGACAAGCCGGGTCCTACAATCAGCCCCAGCATTTT
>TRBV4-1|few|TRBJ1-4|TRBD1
CASSQKPLGQGAFNEKLFF
TGCGCCAGCAGCCAAAAGCCACTAGGACAGGGGGCATTTAATGAAAAACTGTTTTTT
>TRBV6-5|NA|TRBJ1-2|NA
CASTTDYGYTF
TGTGCCAGCACAACGGACTATGGCTACACCTTC
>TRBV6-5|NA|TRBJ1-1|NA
CASSKGQSEAFF
TGTGCCAGCAGTAAAGGACAGAGTGAAGCTTTCTTT
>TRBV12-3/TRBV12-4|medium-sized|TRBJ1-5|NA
CASSLAGSVRQPQHF
TGTGCCAGCAGTTTAGCGGGCAGTGTGCGTCAGCCCCAGCATTTT
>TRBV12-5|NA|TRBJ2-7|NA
CASGLNFYEQYF
TGTGCTAGTGGTTTGAATTTCTACGAGCAGTACTTC
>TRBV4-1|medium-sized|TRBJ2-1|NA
CASSSFHIGPGDKNEQFF
TGCGCCAGCAGCTCCTTTCACATAGGGCCTGGGGATAAAAATGAGCAGTTCTTC